One sample yielded the 25 T cell receptor beta chains listed below, sequenced in a study of circulating CD8 cells and anti-PD-1 response in melanoma. Four subsets defined by PD-1 and/or TIGIT were sorted from live CD3+CD8+TCRalphabeta+ cells. Each library started from about 15 ng of total RNA using the QIAseq Immune Repertoire TCR panel. MiXCR, applied by TCRdb to the reads, yields one record per CDR3 protein. The data hold around 2,400 distinct CDR3 sequences, with approximately 7% observed a single time. Sample: CD8+ T cells from PBMCs, taken at baseline or after one month of anti-PD-1 therapy (not recorded which). These receptors were taken from a human donor with melanoma.

By share of the sample, this clonotype is medium-sized. V and J are TRBV19 and TRBJ2-2, with D perhaps matching TRBD1 (5 bases). The V and J ends lost 8 bases and 4 bases respectively, with 11 bases between them. Germline CDR1 reads LNHDA; CDR2 reads SQIVND (reference sequence). This CDR3 contains 13 residues. The CDR3: CASGHSVTGELFF. DNA of the CDR3: TGTGCCAGTGGACATAGTGTCACCGGGGAGCTGTTTTTT.

By sample fraction, this clonotype is medium-sized. The chain carries TRBV27 and TRBJ1-6, with a possible D match to TRBD1 (6 bases). The CDR3 extends over 14 amino acids. Trimming pared 10 bases from V and 7 bases from J, leaving 17 bases between. The V gene's germline CDR1 is MNHEY and CDR2 SMNVEV (reference sequence). CDR3 residues: CATLAAGANSPLHF. In DNA, the CDR3 is TGTGCCACCCTAGCGGCAGGGGCAAATTCACCCCTCCACTTT.

DNA of the CDR3: TGTGCCAGCAATTATTACGAGCAGTACTTC. Its translation is CASNYYEQYF. The chain employs TRBV2 and TRBJ2-7; D unresolved. CDR3 length equals 10 residues. V was trimmed by 7 bases and J by 4 bases, leaving 5 bases between them. Germline values: CDR1 SNHLY, CDR2 FYNNEI.

Within the sample, this clonotype is medium-sized (0.01 to 0.1%). V is TRBV11-2 and J is TRBJ2-1, with D maybe TRBD2 (7 bases). The CDR3 runs to 15 residues. V was pared by 5 bases and J by 4 bases, with 15 bases between. Looked up from germline, CDR1 is SGHAT and CDR2 is FQNNGV. The CDR3 region is CASSPVGGGYNEQFF. In nucleotides, the CDR3 is TGTGCCAGCAGCCCAGTAGGGGGGGGATACAATGAGCAGTTCTTC.

This chain links TRBV28 with TRBJ2-7; a weak D match, TRBD2 (6 bases). CDR3 length equals 16 residues. Trimming left V 6 bases short and J 0 bases short, with 18 bases between. Looked up from germline, CDR1 is MDHEN and CDR2 is SYDVKM. The CDR3 loop is CASSSGRDSSSYEQYF. The DNA of the CDR3 is TGTGCCAGCAGCTCTGGAAGGGACTCCAGCTCCTACGAGCAGTACTTC.

In the case of this clonotype: This could be a read error, since a much larger clone is one nucleotide away. The chain employs TRBV27 and TRBJ2-7; a possible D gene is TRBD2 (7 bases). CDR1 is MNHEY, CDR2 SMNVEV, per germline (reference sequence). The CDR3 loop spans 14 amino acids. CDR3 residues: CASSPPGGAYGQYF. DNA of the CDR3: TGTGCCAGCAGTCCTCCGGGGGGCGCCTACGGGCAGTACTTC.

By sample share, this clonotype is medium-sized (0.01 to 0.1%). The V gene is TRBV12-3 or TRBV12-4, the J gene TRBJ2-1; 9 bases agree with TRBD1. V lost 3 bases and J lost 4; bases outside the gene matches: 10. The CDR3 consists of 17 residues. The CDR3 DNA reads TGTGCCAGCAGTTTTGCGCCGACAGGGGGAGGGTACAATGAGCAGTTCTTC. Protein product: CASSFAPTGGGYNEQFF.

By sample share, this clonotype is medium-sized (0.01 to 0.1%). V usage is TRBV4-1 and J usage is TRBJ1-1; tentatively, D is TRBD1 (5 bases). Deletions cut 4 bases from V and 0 bases from J, with 15 bases between. Germline V CDR1 and CDR2: MGHRA, YSYEKL. This CDR3 contains 16 residues. The CDR3 DNA is TGCGCCAGCAGCCCCCAATACGGGGGTATGAACACTGAAGCTTTCTTT. This translates into CASSPQYGGMNTEAFF.

This clonotype is labeled as medium-sized. V and J are TRBV5-4 and TRBJ2-7, with 7 bases fitting TRBD1. Per the germline V gene, CDR1 is SGHNT and CDR2 is YYREEE (reference sequence). The CDR3 runs 14 residues. V was pared by 9 bases and J by 3 bases, with 12 bases of the junction left unmatched. The CDR3: CATFTGDGSYEQYF. The CDR3 DNA follows: TGTGCCACTTTCACAGGGGATGGAAGCTACGAGCAGTACTTC.

The genes are TRBV19 and TRBJ2-7, with 7 bases identical to TRBD2. The CDR3 covers 13 residues. V trimming: 3 bases; J trimming: 6 bases; junction bases outside the gene matches: 5. Germline CDR1 is LNHDA and CDR2 is SQIVND (reference sequence). CDR3 region: CASSMKGGSEQYF. For the CDR3, the DNA is TGTGCCAGTAGTATGAAGGGAGGGTCCGAGCAGTACTTC.

This clonotype is medium-sized in the sample. The genes are TRBV5-4 and TRBJ2-5, with TRBD2 as a possible D gene (7 bases). Between the trimmed V and J ends, which lost 2 bases and 5 bases, there was a span of 16 bases. Germline CDR1 and CDR2: SGHNT and YYREEE (reference sequence). There are 15 residues in the CDR3. The DNA of the CDR3 is TGTGCCAGCAGCTTCCCGAGGGGGGGTGGCGAGACCCAGTACTTC. It translates to CASSFPRGGGETQYF.

This clonotype counts as medium-sized. The CDR3 DNA sequence: TGTGCCAGTACTAGCGGGGGCAATGAGCAGTTCTTC. It translates to CASTSGGNEQFF. The chain uses TRBV27 and TRBJ2-1; 11 nucleotides match TRBD2. This CDR3 comprises 12 residues. The V gene end was trimmed by 9 bases and the J gene end by 6 bases; junction bases not matched to a gene: 1. CDR1 and CDR2 from the germline V gene are MNHEY and SMNVEV (reference sequence).

In its sample, this clonotype ranks as medium-sized. V gene TRBV21-1 combines with J gene TRBJ2-3; whether TRBD2, the table's D call, matches the DNA was not checked. TRBV21-1 is a known pseudogene. The CDR3 is 14 residues long. The CDR3 is CASSSRGGSATQYF. As DNA, the CDR3 is TGTGCCAGCAGCAGCCGGGGAGGTTCGGCTACGCAGTATTTT.

This clonotype is deemed medium-sized. V is TRBV5-4 and J is TRBJ2-5, with a possible D match to TRBD1 (6 bases). The V and J ends lost 4 bases and 1 base respectively, with 20 bases between them. Germline-derived CDR1 and CDR2 are SGHNT and YYREEE (reference sequence). CDR3 length: 17 amino acids. The DNA of the CDR3 is TGTGCCAGCAGCGACGATATTTTTGGACAGCCCCAAGAGACCCAGTACTTC. As protein: CASSDDIFGQPQETQYF.

This clonotype is categorized as medium-sized. V and J are TRBV28 and TRBJ2-7, with a possible D match to TRBD1 (6 bases). CDR3 size: 14 residues. Germline V gene sequence: CDR1 MDHEN, CDR2 SYDVKM. Trimming removed 3 bases at V and 5 bases at J, with 14 bases between. CDR3 loop: CASSLLQGVHEQYF. CDR3 bases: TGTGCCAGCAGTTTGTTACAGGGAGTCCACGAGCAGTACTTC.

As to this clonotype: One end of the junction is discordant with germline, which a read error may explain. This chain links TRBV19 with TRBJ1-5; no reliable D call. The CDR3 covers 14 residues. CDR1 LNHDA and CDR2 SQIVND come from the germline V gene (reference sequence). Here the CDR3 reads CASSEVVSNQPQHF. CDR3 coding DNA: TGCGCCAGTAGTGAAGTGGTCAGCAATCAGCCCCAGCATTTT.

In its sample, this clonotype ranks as medium-sized. V gene TRBV29-1 combines with J gene TRBJ1-1; D gene ambiguous. This CDR3 region has 12 residues. The germline V gene encodes CDR1 SQVTM and CDR2 ANQGSEA. The V gene lost 4 bases and the J gene lost 1 base, with 7 bases spanning the gap. DNA of the CDR3: TGCAGCGTTGTTTCAGAGAACACTGAAGCTTTCTTT. This translates into CSVVSENTEAFF.

Sample share makes this clonotype medium-sized. V and J are TRBV20-1 and TRBJ1-1, with D possibly being TRBD1 (5 bases). The CDR3 extends over 13 amino acids. V was trimmed by 6 bases and J by 1 base, leaving 12 bases between them. Germline V gene lookup returns CDR1 DFQATT and CDR2 SNEGSKA (reference sequence). This CDR3 reads CSAHGGANTEAFF. The CDR3 DNA is TGCAGTGCGCACGGTGGGGCGAACACTGAAGCTTTCTTT.

In its sample, this clonotype is medium-sized. J is TRBJ1-1 and V is TRBV19; D gene ambiguous. This CDR3 has 14 residues. Germline lookup yields CDR1 LNHDA and CDR2 SQIVND (reference sequence). With 6 bases removed from V and 4 bases from J, the gap between germline ends came to 15 bases. CDR3 residues: CASSPGSVGTEAFF. CDR3 in DNA: TGTGCCAGTAGCCCGGGCAGTGTTGGCACTGAAGCTTTCTTT.

This clonotype is judged large. The rearrangement uses TRBV2 and TRBJ2-7; tentatively, D is TRBD2 (6 bases). Germline CDR1 is SNHLY and CDR2 is FYNNEI. This CDR3 is built from 13 residues. With 0 bases removed from V and 4 bases from J, the gap between germline ends came to 7 bases. CDR3 DNA: TGTGCCAGCAGTGAAGCTAGCGGATACGAGCAGTACTTC. Residues: CASSEASGYEQYF.

This clonotype is medium-sized within its sample. This rearrangement joins TRBV19 to TRBJ2-7; the D gene is possibly TRBD2 (5 bases). Between the trimmed V and J ends, which lost 7 bases and 5 bases, there was a span of 15 bases. The CDR3 has 13 residues. CDR1 and CDR2 from the germline V gene are LNHDA and SQIVND (reference sequence). The CDR3 region has the DNA TGTGCCAGTACAGATGAGGGTAGGAACGAGCAGTACTTC. It codes for CASTDEGRNEQYF. Filled out from reference TRBV19 and TRBJ2-7, the complete variable domain reads DGGITQSPKYLFRKEGQNVTLSCEQNLNHDAMYWYRQDPGQGLRLIYYSQIVNDFQKGDIAEGYSVSREKKESFPLTVTSAQKNPTAFYLCASTDEGRNEQYFGPGTRLTVT.

Relative to its sample, this clonotype is medium-sized (0.01 to 0.1%). This sequence joins TRBV29-1 and TRBJ2-1, with 11 bases matching TRBD2. Germline CDR1 and CDR2: SQVTM and ANQGSEA. This CDR3 contains 15 residues. V was clipped by 4 bases and J by 2 bases; unmatched bases: 4. The CDR3 DNA sequence: TGCAGCGTTGTAGCGGGGGGGCAGGCCTACAATGAGCAGTTCTTC. This encodes CSVVAGGQAYNEQFF.

Within the sample, this clonotype is medium-sized (0.01 to 0.1%). This chain connects TRBV19 to TRBJ1-2; D might be TRBD1 (6 bases). V lost 6 bases, J lost 8 bases, and 13 bases lay in between. The germline gives CDR1 LNHDA, CDR2 SQIVND (reference sequence). The CDR3 loop spans 12 amino acids. CDR3 in DNA: TGTGCCAGTAGCGGCGGGGGCGGCGGCTACACCTTC. It specifies CASSGGGGGYTF. The complete variable domain, with remaining parts taken from reference TRBV19 and TRBJ1-2, reads DGGITQSPKYLFRKEGQNVTLSCEQNLNHDAMYWYRQDPGQGLRLIYYSQIVNDFQKGDIAEGYSVSREKKESFPLTVTSAQKNPTAFYLCASSGGGGGYTFGSGTRLTVV.

This clonotype has only a few counts. This chain joins TRBV20-1 and TRBJ2-2, with D perhaps assigned TRBD1 or TRBD2 (5 bases each). CDR1 and CDR2 from the germline V gene are DFQATT and SNEGSKA (reference sequence). This CDR3 has 12 amino acids. Trimming removed 6 bases from V and 6 bases from J, with 11 bases in between. The DNA of the CDR3 is TGCAGTGCCAGGGCGAGGGCCGGGGAGCTGTTTTTT. This sequence encodes CSARARAGELFF.

This clonotype was counted only a few times. The rearrangement links TRBV19 to TRBJ1-1; D gene unclear. The CDR3 spans 12 residues. Between the trimmed V and J ends, which lost 5 bases and 6 bases, there was a span of 10 bases. CDR1 is LNHDA, CDR2 SQIVND, per germline (reference sequence). In nucleotides, the CDR3 is TGTGCCAGTAGTCCTTCGGCCCCTGAAGCTTTCTTT. This codes for CASSPSAPEAFF.